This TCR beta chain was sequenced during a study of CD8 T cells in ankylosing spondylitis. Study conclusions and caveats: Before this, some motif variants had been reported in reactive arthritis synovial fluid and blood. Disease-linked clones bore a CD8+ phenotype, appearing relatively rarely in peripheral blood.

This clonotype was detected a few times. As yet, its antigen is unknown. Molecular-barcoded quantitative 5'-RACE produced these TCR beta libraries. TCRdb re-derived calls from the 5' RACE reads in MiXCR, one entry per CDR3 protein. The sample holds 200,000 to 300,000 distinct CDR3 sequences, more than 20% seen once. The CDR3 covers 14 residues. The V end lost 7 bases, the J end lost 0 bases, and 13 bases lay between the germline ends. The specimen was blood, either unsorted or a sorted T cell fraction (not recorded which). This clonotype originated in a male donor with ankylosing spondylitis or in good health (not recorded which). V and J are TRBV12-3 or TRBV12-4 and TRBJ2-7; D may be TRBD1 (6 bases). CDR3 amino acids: CASTATGTSYEQYF. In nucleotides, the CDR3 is TGTGCCAGCACCGCGACAGGAACCTCCTACGAGCAGTACTTC.